The rows below give T cell receptor beta chains drawn from one sample of a study of shared clonotypes between healthy human individuals. Profiling relied on immunoSEQ multiplex PCR, and the TCRdb table lists in-frame clones only, not all of them. Of fewer than 850,000 clones in the sample, about 96% were seen once. The sample consisted of naive CD8+ T cells sorted from blood. These receptors all stem from a man in his thirties or forties in good health. The CDR3 runs from the conserved cysteine through the conserved F or W. A D gene is named only where the DNA matches it firmly. The listing skips clone size in some rows; elsewhere it reads once, few, many or a size class.

>.|TRBJ1-2|TRBV15|.
TGTGCCACCAGCAGAGATCTTTTGGGGGGCCCTAACTATGGCTACACCTTC
CATSRDLLGGPNYGYTF
>.|TRBJ2-2|TRBV9|.
TGTGCCAGCAGCGTAGATGAGGTACTATCGAACACCGGGGAGCTGTTTTTT
CASSVDEVLSNTGELFF
>.|TRBJ2-1|TRBV7-2|.
TGTGCCAGCAGTGATACTAGTTTTTCTCCATTCTTC
CASSDTSFSPFF
>.|TRBJ2-1|TRBV5-1|.
TGCGCCAGCAGCTTGGCCGAGGGGAATGAGCAGTTCTTC
CASSLAEGNEQFF
>.|TRBJ2-7|TRBV5-6|.
TGTGCCAGCAGCTTCGTCCGGACGGGGAGCTCCTACGAGCAGTACTTC
CASSFVRTGSSYEQYF
>.|TRBJ2-2|TRBV27|TRBD2
TGTGCCAGCAGGTTTCTAGCGGGAGAGGGCACCGGGGAGCTGTTTTTT
CASRFLAGEGTGELFF
>.|TRBJ2-1|TRBV10-1|TRBD2
TGCGCCAGCAGTCCCTTGGGCGGGAGCCCCTCCTACAATGAGCAGTTCTTC
CASSPLGGSPSYNEQFF
>.|TRBJ2-7|TRBV27|TRBD1
TGTGCCAGCAGTATGGGACAGGGGGTGGTTGGCTACGAGCAGTACTTC
CASSMGQGVVGYEQYF
>.|TRBJ1-4|TRBV7-9|.
TGTGCCAGCAGCCCAAGGACAGATCTTAATGAAAAACTGTTTTTT
CASSPRTDLNEKLFF
>.|TRBJ2-1|TRBV9|TRBD2
TGTGCCAGCAGCGTAGGTCGGCTAGCGGGAGGAGTTGAGCAGTTCTTC
CASSVGRLAGGVEQFF
>.|TRBJ2-3|TRBV9|TRBD2
TGTGCCAGCAGTAGCGGGAGGGCGGCTCATACGCAGTATTTT
CASSSGRAAHTQYF
>.|TRBJ1-1|TRBV9|.
TGTGCCAGCAACCTAGATGGGGGAGGAACTGAAGCTTTCTTT
CASNLDGGGTEAFF
>.|TRBJ1-1|TRBV5-6|.
TGTGCCAGCAGCTTGAGTCAGGGTCCCGAAGCTTTCTTT
CASSLSQGPEAFF
>once|TRBJ2-2|TRBV6-6|.
TGTGCCAGCAGTTCGAGGGGCACCGGGGAGCTGTTTTTT
CASSSRGTGELFF
>few|TRBJ2-7|TRBV28|TRBD1
TGTGCCAGCAGTCCGACAGGGTCTTACGAGCAGTACTTC
CASSPTGSYEQYF
>.|TRBJ1-1|TRBV5-1|.
TGCGCCAGCAGCTTGGCAGGGAGAAACACTGAAGCTTTCTTT
CASSLAGRNTEAFF
>.|TRBJ2-3|TRBV11-2|.
TGTGCCAGCAGCTCCTTAGCCGGGATAGTGACAGATACGCAGTATTTT
CASSSLAGIVTDTQYF
>once|TRBJ1-1|TRBV6-6|TRBD1
TGTGCCAGCAGCCCAGACAGGGGGCGACCTGAAGCTTTCTTT
CASSPDRGRPEAFF
>.|TRBJ1-2|TRBV7-2|.
TGTGCCAGCAGCTTACTGGGGAACTATGGCTACACCTTC
CASSLLGNYGYTF
>.|TRBJ2-1|TRBV27|TRBD1
TGTGCCAGCAGCCACGGGACAGACTACAATGAGCAGTTCTTC
CASSHGTDYNEQFF
>.|TRBJ1-3|TRBV5-1|.
TGCGCCAGCAGCCCTAGGCCCGGTGGTGGAAACACCATATATTTT
CASSPRPGGGNTIYF
>once|TRBJ2-3|TRBV4-2|.
TGTGCCAGCAGCGCGCCTGATACGCAGTATTTT
CASSAPDTQYF
>.|TRBJ2-4|TRBV9|.
TGTGCCAGCAGCGTAGGACTAGCCAAAAACATTCAGTACTTC
CASSVGLAKNIQYF
>once|TRBJ2-3|TRBV27|.
TGTGCCAGCAGTTTGGATGGACTCTCTAGCCAGGGTCTTGAGGACACAGATACGCAGTATTTT
CASSLDGLSSQGLEDTDTQYF
>.|TRBJ2-7|TRBV5-5|TRBD2
TGTGCCAGCAGCGGGGCTAGCGGGGACTCCTACGAGCAGTACTTC
CASSGASGDSYEQYF
>.|TRBJ2-3|TRBV30|.
TGTGCCTGGAGTGTAATTCCGGGAGATACGCAGTATTTT
CAWSVIPGDTQYF
>.|TRBJ2-7|TRBV5-1|.
TGCGCCAGCAGCTTGGCCCCGGCAGAGGCGCAGTACTTC
CASSLAPAEAQYF
>.|TRBJ2-7|TRBV14|.
TGTGCCAGCAGCCCCCCGGACTCCTCCTACGAGCAGTACTTC
CASSPPDSSYEQYF
>.|TRBJ2-1|TRBV7-6|.
TGTGCCAGCAGCTTTCCAGCGGCTTACAATGAGCAGTTCTTC
CASSFPAAYNEQFF
>.|TRBJ2-1|TRBV19|TRBD1
TGTGCCAGTAGCACCGGGACAGGGGAATTTGAGCAGTTCTTC
CASSTGTGEFEQFF
>.|TRBJ1-5|TRBV27|TRBD1
TGTGCCAGCAGTTTATACCCAGGGGGTCCTCAGCCCCAGCATTTT
CASSLYPGGPQPQHF
>.|TRBJ1-1|TRBV2|.
TGTGCCAGCAGTACGGGTTGGGTTTCCGGGACCGAGGGCGATGAAGCTTTCTTT
CASSTGWVSGTEGDEAFF
>.|TRBJ2-7|TRBV29-1|.
TGCAGCGTTGAAAAAGCAGGTGAGGGGAACGAGCAGTACTTC
CSVEKAGEGNEQYF
>.|TRBJ2-2|TRBV6-5|.
TGTGCCAGCAGTTACTATGAGAACACCGGGGAGCTGTTTTTT
CASSYYENTGELFF
>.|TRBJ2-7|TRBV5-1|TRBD1
TGCGCCAGCAGCCCAAAACTCACCGGGACAGCTTACGAGCAGTACTTC
CASSPKLTGTAYEQYF
>.|TRBJ2-7|TRBV7-2|.
TGTGCCACCCTGACGGCCTACGAGCAGTACTTC
CATLTAYEQYF
>.|TRBJ2-7|TRBV9|TRBD1
TGTGCCAGCAGCGTACGGGACAGGGGGCACGAGCAGTACTTC
CASSVRDRGHEQYF
>.|TRBJ2-3|TRBV5-6|.
TGTGCCAGCAGCTTAGGAACTAGCACAGATACGCAGTATTTT
CASSLGTSTDTQYF
>.|TRBJ2-1|TRBV7-3|TRBD2
TGTGCCAGCAGCAGCGGGGTCCCTGGTGAGCAGTTCTTC
CASSSGVPGEQFF
>.|TRBJ2-7|TRBV12-2|.
TGTGCAAGTCGCTTAGATTGGTCGTCGGCCGACTCGACCTACGAGCAGTACTTC
CASRLDWSSADSTYEQYF
>.|TRBJ2-2|TRBV7-6|TRBD2
TGTGCCAGCAGCCACGGGAGGGCCACCGGGGAGCTGTTTTTT
CASSHGRATGELFF
>.|TRBJ2-1|TRBV7-9|TRBD2
TGTGCCAGTCTTCCCGGGACTAGCGGGAGTCATGAGCAGTTCTTC
CASLPGTSGSHEQFF